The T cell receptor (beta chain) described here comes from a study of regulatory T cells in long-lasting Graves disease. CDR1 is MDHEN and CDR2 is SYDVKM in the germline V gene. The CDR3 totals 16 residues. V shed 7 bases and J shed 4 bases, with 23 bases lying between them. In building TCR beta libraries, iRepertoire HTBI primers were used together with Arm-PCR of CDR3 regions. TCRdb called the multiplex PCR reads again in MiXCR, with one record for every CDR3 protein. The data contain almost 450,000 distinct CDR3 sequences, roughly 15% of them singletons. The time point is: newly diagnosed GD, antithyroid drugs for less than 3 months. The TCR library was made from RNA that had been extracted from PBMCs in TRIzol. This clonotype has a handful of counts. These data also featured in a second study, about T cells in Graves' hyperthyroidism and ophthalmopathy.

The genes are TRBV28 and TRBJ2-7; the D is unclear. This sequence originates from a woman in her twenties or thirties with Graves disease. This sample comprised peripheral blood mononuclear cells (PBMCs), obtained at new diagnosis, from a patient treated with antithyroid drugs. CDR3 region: CASKTPLGDPLYEQYF. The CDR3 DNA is TGTGCCAGCAAGACGCCACTCGGAGATCCTTTATACGAGCAGTACTTC.